The 3 T cell receptor beta chains given below trace back to one sample, sequenced in a study of tumor and adjacent non-tumor tissue in lung cancer. The template was RNA from unsorted bulk tissue. Three rounds of nested PCR, following a modified ARM-PCR protocol, produced the TCRbeta library. TCRdb reprocessed the multiplex PCR reads via MiXCR and lists one record per CDR3 protein. The sample holds about 70,000 distinct CDR3 sequences; around 73% are singletons and the top ten take over 25%. The sequenced sample was lung tumor tissue. The receptor set was obtained from a man aged 60 to 69 with non-small cell lung cancer.

With regard to this clonotype: One end of the junction is discordant with germline, which a read error may explain. This chain uses TRBV29-1 with TRBJ2-1; 8 nucleotides agree with TRBD2. Germline values: CDR1 SQVTM, CDR2 ANQGSEA. The CDR3 runs to 15 residues. The CDR3: CSADFSGTVANELFF. CDR3 DNA sequence: TGTAGCGCTGATTTTAGCGGGACGGTGGCAAATGAGCTGTTCTTC.

The CDR3 DNA sequence: TGTGCCATCGGTTTCCCTCAGCGGGGCCACAATGAGCAGTTCTTC. Its translation: CAIGFPQRGHNEQFF. V is TRBV12-3 or TRBV12-4 and J is TRBJ2-1, with 7 bases identical to TRBD2. Trimming took 10 bases from V and 5 from J; bases not matched to a gene: 14. The CDR3 spans 15 residues.

The V and J genes are TRBV29-1 and TRBJ2-1, with unresolved D. V was pared by 8 bases and J by 10 bases, with 12 bases between. This CDR3 region has 10 residues. Germline V gene lookup returns CDR1 SQVTM and CDR2 ANQGSEA. The chain's CDR3 is CSTLNGEQFF. DNA of the CDR3: TGCAGCACCCTTAACGGGGAGCAGTTCTTC.